These 8 T cell receptor beta chains were all obtained from the same sample, sequenced in a study of control samples from healthy donors and cancer patients. Profiled with immunoSEQ multiplex PCR; TCRdb holds only in-frame clones, not every one. The top ten hold 5.5% to 6% of the sample, which has 150,000 to 180,000 clones, approximately 94% seen once. Sample: blood. These receptors were obtained from a middle-aged man in good health.

V is TRBV28 and J is TRBJ2-7; D is perhaps TRBD1 (6 bases). V shed 7 bases and J shed 0 bases, with 22 bases lying between them. The CDR3 runs 17 residues. The germline CDR1 and CDR2 sequences are MDHEN and SYDVKM. In DNA form, the CDR3 reads TGTGCCAGCACCACCCCAGCCCTGGGGGCGAGCTCCTACGAGCAGTACTTC. Protein sequence: CASTTPALGASSYEQYF.

This chain joins TRBV27 and TRBJ1-6; no clear D gene. V lost 6 bases to trimming and J lost 7 bases, with 10 bases between them. Germline assignment: CDR1 MNHEY and CDR2 SMNVEV (reference sequence). The CDR3 extends over 13 amino acids. CDR3 sequence reads: CASSRQLNSPLHF. The CDR3 nucleotides read TGTGCCAGCAGCCGGCAGTTAAATTCACCCCTCCACTTT.

J is TRBJ1-1 and V is TRBV6-1, with no clear D. V gave up 1 base and J gave up 10 bases, with 13 bases separating them. The CDR3 is 13 residues long. Germline V gene data show CDR1 as MNHNS and CDR2 as SASEGT. CDR3 loop: CASSEGQQNIAFF. CDR3 DNA: TGTGCCAGCAGTGAAGGCCAGCAAAACATAGCTTTCTTT.

This rearrangement joins TRBV14 to TRBJ1-6; D perhaps matches TRBD1 (6 bases). Germline CDR1 reads SGHDN; CDR2 reads FVKESK. CDR3 size: 15 residues. Trimming pared 4 bases from V and 7 bases from J, leaving 14 bases between. CDR3: CASSPTGLLNSPLHF. As DNA, the CDR3 is TGTGCCAGCAGCCCCACAGGGCTCCTAAATTCACCCCTCCACTTT.

This clone has a single count. This chain uses TRBV5-1 with TRBJ2-7; TRBD1 agrees at 7 bases. Germline CDR1 is SGHRS and CDR2 is YFSETQ. There are 13 residues in the CDR3. V shed 4 bases, J shed 3 bases, and the junction held 4 bases outside the gene matches. CDR3 sequence (DNA): TGCGCCAGCAGCCGGGACAGTAACTACGAGCAGTACTTC. Translation gives CASSRDSNYEQYF.

V is TRBV7-2 and J is TRBJ2-1; TRBD2 is a possible D gene (7 bases). This CDR3 comprises 16 residues. Trimming shortened V by 2 bases and J by 3 bases, and 14 bases separated the two germline ends. From germline, CDR1 is SGHTA and CDR2 FQGNSA. The CDR3 sequence is CASSLIGGGVYNEQFF. The CDR3 coding sequence is TGTGCCAGCAGCTTAATCGGAGGGGGGGTCTACAATGAGCAGTTCTTC.

The chain uses TRBV7-8 and TRBJ1-6, with no clear D. CDR3 length: 16 amino acids. Trimming shortened V by 4 bases and J by 0 bases, and 10 bases separated the two germline ends. Germline values: CDR1 SGHVS, CDR2 FQNEAQ. In DNA form, the CDR3 reads TGTGCCAGCAGCTCGGACGGGTTCTCCTATAATTCACCCCTCCACTTT. It specifies CASSSDGFSYNSPLHF.

This sequence joins TRBV7-8 and TRBJ1-5; D gene ambiguous. Germline CDR1 SGHVS, CDR2 FQNEAQ. Between the trimmed V and J ends, which lost 1 base and 2 bases, there was a span of 9 bases. The CDR3 length is 15 residues. The CDR3 DNA reads TGTGCCAGCAGCTTAGGTATAGCCGGCAATCAGCCCCAGCATTTT. This gives the protein CASSLGIAGNQPQHF.